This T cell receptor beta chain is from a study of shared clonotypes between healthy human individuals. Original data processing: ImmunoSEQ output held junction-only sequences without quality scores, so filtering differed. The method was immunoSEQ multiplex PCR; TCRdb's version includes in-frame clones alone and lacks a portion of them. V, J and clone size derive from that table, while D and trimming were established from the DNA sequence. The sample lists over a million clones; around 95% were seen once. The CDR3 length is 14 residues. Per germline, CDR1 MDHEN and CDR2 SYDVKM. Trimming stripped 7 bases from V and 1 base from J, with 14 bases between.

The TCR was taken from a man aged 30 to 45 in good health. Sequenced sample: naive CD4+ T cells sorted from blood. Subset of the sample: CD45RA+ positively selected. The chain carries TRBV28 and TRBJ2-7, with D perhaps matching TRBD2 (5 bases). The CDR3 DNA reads TGTGCCAGCACCGACCGGACTCTTTCCTACGAGCAGTACTTC. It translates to CASTDRTLSYEQYF.